This T cell receptor (beta chain) was observed in a study of molecular identifiers for immune sequencing clone quantification. Remarks on this clonotype: The CDR3 end shows no conserved phenylalanine or tryptophan, and so a read error is likely. Because the CDR3's place on the DNA is in doubt, the DNA is left out and the CDR3 is given as listed by TCRdb.

TCRdb passed the PCR reads through MiXCR, listing each CDR3 protein once. The sample lists hundreds of thousands of distinct CDR3 sequences; about 20% were seen once. The germline V gene encodes CDR1 MNHEY and CDR2 SMNVEV (reference sequence). The CDR3 contains 13 residues when both ends are counted. The source of this sequence is a human donor in good health. Some libraries in this study had Jurkat cell RNA spiked in. Specimen: naive CD8+ T cells from blood, with Jurkat cell RNA spiked in. Subset noted: FACS-sorted CD8+CD4-CCR7+CD45RA+ naive T cells. V usage is TRBV27 and J usage is TRBJ1-1. CDR3 in amino acids: CASSSREDTEAFS.